This T cell receptor beta chain was sequenced in a study of PD-L1 blockade in urothelial cancer. This clone is labeled as large (0.1 to 1%). Germline lookup yields CDR1 MNHGY and CDR2 SAAAGT. The V gene end was trimmed by 10 bases and the J gene end by 8 bases; junction bases not matched to a gene: 7. CDR3 length: 12 amino acids. TCRdb keeps only in-frame clones here, not all; method: immunoSEQ multiplex PCR. The sample includes about 540 clones, approximately 30% of them seen just once. V usage is TRBV6-8 and J usage is TRBJ1-1, with 10 positions matching TRBD1. Sequenced material: tumor tissue, taken before atezolizumab (anti-PD-L1) treatment. The clonotype comes from a woman between 70 and 85 years old with urothelial cancer. The chain's CDR3 is CATTLGQGEAFF. DNA for the CDR3: TGTGCCACCACTTTGGGACAGGGGGAAGCTTTCTTT.